The 4 T cell receptor beta chains in this list originate from one sample, sequenced in a study of OX40 agonist ivuxolimab in advanced cancers. Some clones are missing from TCRdb's copy, which holds only in-frame ones; the method was immunoSEQ multiplex PCR. The data contain tens of thousands of clones, approximately 84% of them singletons. Sequences were derived from CD4+ or CD8+ T cells sorted from blood, sampled in a trial of the OX40 agonist ivuxolimab. These receptors were taken from an adult with an advanced solid tumor such as melanoma, head and neck, liver or kidney cancer.

The chain combines TRBV15 with TRBJ2-2; D gene unclear. Looked up from germline, CDR1 is LNHNV and CDR2 is YYDKDF (reference sequence). The CDR3 extends over 15 amino acids. The V end lost 9 bases, the J end lost 1 base, and 15 bases lay between the germline ends. The CDR3 region has the DNA TGTGCCACGGAGCCCTTGGGGTTGAACACCGGGGAGCTGTTTTTT. Its protein is CATEPLGLNTGELFF.

The J gene is TRBJ1-3, the V gene TRBV7-6, with D unclear. V lost 1 base and J 0 bases, leaving 16 bases between the germline ends. The CDR3 is 18 amino acids. The germline gives CDR1 SGHVS, CDR2 FNYEAQ. The CDR3 here is CASSLGTILSSSGNTIYF. In DNA form, the CDR3 reads TGTGCCAGCAGCTTAGGTACGATACTGTCGAGCTCTGGAAACACCATATATTTT.

V and J are TRBV7-9 and TRBJ2-7, with 10 bases fitting TRBD1. Trimming took 8 bases from V and 3 from J; bases not matched to a gene: 4. Germline values: CDR1 SEHNR, CDR2 FQNEAQ (reference sequence). The CDR3 totals 13 residues. The CDR3 loop reads CASGDRGYYEQYF. The DNA of the CDR3 is TGTGCCAGCGGGGACAGGGGATACTACGAGCAGTACTTC.

The chain recombines TRBV4-3 with TRBJ1-2; D is uncertain. CDR3 length equals 14 residues. Germline-derived CDR1 and CDR2 are LGHNA and YSLEER. The V gene lost 0 bases and the J gene lost 7 bases, with 12 bases spanning the gap. The CDR3 bases are TGCGCCAGCAGCCAAGAGAGTAGGCGGTCTGGCTACACCTTC. It translates to CASSQESRRSGYTF.